This T cell receptor (beta chain) originates from a study of cytomegalovirus exposure and HLA in healthy donors. General observations from the study: In vitro data verified a few CMV-associated chains as specific for CMV antigens.

For this clone: Its antigen is undetermined.

Germline lookup yields CDR1 MDHEN and CDR2 SYDVKM. This CDR3 is 11 amino acids long. Primers: 60 Vbeta forward and 13 Jbeta reverse. Sequencing used immunoSEQ multiplex PCR; TCRdb keeps in-frame clones, though not all of them. The sample lists almost 95,000 clones, around two thirds occurring once. The origin of this receptor is a man aged 25 to 40 in good health and CMV-seronegative. The rearrangement joins TRBV28 to TRBJ2-5; perhaps TRBD2 as D (5 bases). The end of the DNA aligns better with TRBJ2-7, so the J call may be wrong. Sequenced material: PBMCs. For the CDR3, the DNA is TGTGCCAGCAAGGGAGAATACGAGCAGTACTTC. Translation gives CASKGEYEQYF.